These 25 T cell receptor beta chains came from one sample sequenced in a study of T cell changes during pregnancy in multiple sclerosis. Method: immunoSEQ multiplex PCR; TCRdb's copy keeps in-frame clones and lacks some. This sample yields about 36,000 clones, of which approximately 92% are seen a single time; over 0.95% belongs to the top ten. The sample was PBMCs (not recorded whether the cells were cultured). These receptors originate from a female donor with multiple sclerosis, enrolled in a pregnancy study.

The chain recombines TRBV10-1 with TRBJ2-1; unclear D gene. Trimming took 2 bases from V and 6 from J, leaving 8 bases between them. This CDR3 is built from 13 residues. Looked up from germline, CDR1 is WNHNN and CDR2 is SYGVQD (reference sequence). CDR3 amino acids: CASSEPNGNEQFF. CDR3 nucleotide sequence: TGCGCCAGCAGTGAGCCCAATGGCAATGAGCAGTTCTTC.

This chain links TRBV30 with TRBJ2-5; D is possibly TRBD2 (6 bases). The CDR3 covers 16 residues. Trimming took 2 bases from V and 1 from J, leaving 17 bases between them. The germline CDR1 and CDR2 sequences are GTSNPN and SVGIG (reference sequence). As DNA, the CDR3 is TGTGCCTGGAGTATTCACAACGGGAGTCCCCAAGAGACCCAGTACTTC. Protein product: CAWSIHNGSPQETQYF. The whole variable domain, filled in from reference TRBV30 and TRBJ2-5, reads SQTIHQWPATLVQPVGSPLSLECTVEGTSNPNLYWYRQAAGRGLQLLFYSVGIGQISSEVPQNLSASRPQDRQFILSSKKLLLSDSGFYLCAWSIHNGSPQETQYFGPGTRLLVL.

The J gene is TRBJ2-6, the V gene TRBV28; the D gene is possibly TRBD2 (6 bases). Germline-derived CDR1 and CDR2 are MDHEN and SYDVKM. The CDR3 is 16 amino acids. V lost 6 bases and J 0 bases, leaving 12 bases between the germline ends. This CDR3 is CASRPGLSSGANVLTF. The CDR3 bases are TGTGCCAGCAGACCGGGACTGAGCTCTGGGGCCAACGTCCTGACTTTC.

The chain employs TRBV5-6 and TRBJ1-1; D not certain. Germline V CDR1 and CDR2: SGHDT, YYEEEE. The CDR3 is 13 residues long. V lost 4 bases, J lost 3 bases, and 10 bases lay in between. CDR3 bases: TGTGCCAGCAGCCCGGACCGAGACACTGAAGCTTTCTTT. Amino acids: CASSPDRDTEAFF.

CDR3 sequence reads: CASGTSGRQTQYF. DNA of the CDR3: TGTGCCAGTGGAACTAGCGGGAGACAGACCCAGTACTTC. V is TRBV19 and J is TRBJ2-5; TRBD2 matches at 11 bases. The CDR3 spans 13 residues. Trimming at V came to 8 bases and at J to 6 bases, leaving 5 bases not matched to a gene. Germline V gene sequence: CDR1 LNHDA, CDR2 SQIVND (reference sequence).

The chain joins TRBV14 to TRBJ2-3, with 10 bases lining up with TRBD2. Germline-derived CDR1 and CDR2 are SGHDN and FVKESK. Trimming at V came to 1 base and at J to 2 bases, leaving 6 bases not matched to a gene. The CDR3 runs to 17 residues. The CDR3 region is CASSQALAGLYTDTQYF. The CDR3 nucleotides are TGTGCCAGCAGCCAAGCACTAGCGGGACTCTACACAGATACGCAGTATTTT. The full variable domain, rest sourced from reference TRBV14 and TRBJ2-3, is EAGVTQFPSHSVIEKGQTVTLRCDPISGHDNLYWYRRVMGKEIKFLLHFVKESKQDESGMPNNRFLAERTGGTYSTLKVQPAELEDSGVYFCASSQALAGLYTDTQYFGPGTRLTVL.

This clone was counted between two and nine times. The rearrangement links TRBV5-1 to TRBJ1-1; TRBD1 is a possible D gene (6 bases). Deletions cut 0 bases from V and 1 base from J, with 10 bases between. This CDR3 is built from 15 residues. Germline CDR1 is SGHRS and CDR2 is YFSETQ. The CDR3 DNA reads as TGCGCCAGCAGCTTGGCCGGGACACCGAACACTGAAGCTTTCTTT. Protein sequence: CASSLAGTPNTEAFF.

The chain uses TRBV10-3 and TRBJ1-5; TRBD1 aligns across 9 bases. V trimming: 6 bases; J trimming: 3 bases; junction bases outside the gene matches: 3. Germline CDR1 is ENHRY and CDR2 is SYGVKD. This CDR3 is 14 amino acids long. CDR3 sequence reads: CAIRGQGINQPQHF. CDR3 DNA: TGTGCCATCAGGGGACAGGGAATCAATCAGCCCCAGCATTTT.

CDR3 region: CASSPGQSFSGYTF. The DNA for the CDR3 is TGTGCCAGCAGTCCGGGACAGTCTTTTAGTGGCTACACCTTC. This chain joins TRBV28 and TRBJ1-2; 7 bases align to TRBD1. Losses at the gene ends were 5 bases for V and 7 bases for J; bases not matched to a gene: 10. CDR3 length equals 14 residues. In germline, CDR1 is MDHEN, CDR2 SYDVKM.

CDR3 nucleotides: TGTGCCAGCAGACCGATCCGAGGCCCGGAAGAGCAGTACTTC. As protein: CASRPIRGPEEQYF. The chain couples TRBV11-2 to TRBJ2-7; D uncertain. Per the germline V gene, CDR1 is SGHAT and CDR2 is FQNNGV. The length of the CDR3 is 14 residues. Trimming stripped 6 bases from V and 7 bases from J, with 19 bases between.

This sequence joins TRBV18 and TRBJ2-7; maybe TRBD1 (6 bases). With 2 bases removed from V and 2 bases from J, the gap between germline ends came to 13 bases. Per the germline V gene, CDR1 is KGHSH and CDR2 is LQKENI. The CDR3 spans 15 residues. This CDR3 is CASSPTDRLTYEQYF. CDR3 in DNA: TGTGCCAGCTCACCAACCGACAGGTTGACCTACGAGCAGTACTTC.

This chain joins TRBV28 and TRBJ2-7, with unresolved D. The germline gives CDR1 MDHEN, CDR2 SYDVKM. The CDR3 consists of 14 residues. V dropped 1 base and J dropped 1 base, with 8 bases sitting between them. CDR3 in DNA: TGTGCCAGCAGTTTATCCGGCAATTCCTACGAGCAGTACTTC. Its translation is CASSLSGNSYEQYF.

The gene calls are TRBV2 and TRBJ1-1, with unresolved D. This CDR3 contains 12 residues. Trimming took 0 bases from V and 6 from J, leaving 5 bases between them. Germline CDR1 and CDR2: SNHLY and FYNNEI. The CDR3, as DNA: TGTGCCAGCAGTGAAGCGCAGCCTGAAGCTTTCTTT. This encodes CASSEAQPEAFF.

The J gene is TRBJ2-1, the V gene TRBV7-2; D is unclear. The CDR3 has 15 amino acids. V shed 2 bases and J shed 5 bases, with 13 bases lying between them. Per germline, CDR1 SGHTA and CDR2 FQGNSA. CDR3: CASSLWVAANNEQFF. The CDR3 DNA reads TGTGCCAGCAGCTTATGGGTAGCTGCTAACAATGAGCAGTTCTTC.

This sequence joins TRBV2 and TRBJ2-2, with D perhaps given as TRBD1 or TRBD2 (6 bases each). The CDR3 runs 15 residues. From germline, CDR1 is SNHLY and CDR2 FYNNEI. Trimming pared 9 bases from V and 1 base from J, leaving 15 bases between. In DNA, the CDR3 is TGTGCCAGTACCCAAGGGGGGAAGAACACCGGGGAGCTGTTTTTT. Residues: CASTQGGKNTGELFF.

The rearrangement links TRBV11-2 to TRBJ2-3; 7 bases line up with TRBD2. Unmatched junction bases numbered 7, after V lost 3 bases and J lost 1 base. Per the germline V gene, CDR1 is SGHAT and CDR2 is FQNNGV. The CDR3 runs to 16 residues. The CDR3 spells CASSFQGGPRTDTQYF. The CDR3, as DNA: TGTGCCAGCAGCTTCCAGGGAGGGCCGCGCACAGATACGCAGTATTTT.

The chain uses TRBV5-6 and TRBJ2-7; D ambiguous. This CDR3 spans 14 amino acids. Deletions cut 0 bases from V and 3 bases from J, with 10 bases between. CDR1 and CDR2 from the germline V gene are SGHDT and YYEEEE. The CDR3 sequence is CASSLAPAFYEQYF. The DNA for the CDR3 is TGTGCCAGCAGCTTGGCTCCAGCCTTCTACGAGCAGTACTTC. Full variable domain (rest looked up from reference TRBV5-6 and TRBJ2-7): DAGVTQSPTHLIKTRGQQVTLRCSPKSGHDTVSWYQQALGQGPQFIFQYYEEEERQRGNFPDRFSGHQFPNYSSELNVNALLLGDSALYLCASSLAPAFYEQYFGPGTRLTVT.

The chain has TRBV6-1 and TRBJ2-7; TRBD2 might be the D (6 bases). Trimming left V 8 bases short and J 2 bases short, with 19 bases between. CDR3 size: 15 residues. Germline CDR1 is MNHNS and CDR2 is SASEGT. CDR3 sequence: CASGPRSSGTYEQYF. For the CDR3, the DNA is TGTGCCAGCGGCCCCAGGAGTAGCGGTACCTACGAGCAGTACTTC.

This clone has just one count. The rearrangement links TRBV5-1 to TRBJ1-5, with D hard to call. CDR3 size: 15 residues. Germline lookup yields CDR1 SGHRS and CDR2 YFSETQ. Trimming stripped 0 bases from V and 2 bases from J, with 9 bases between. The CDR3 is CASSLEGGGNQPQHF. CDR3 bases: TGCGCCAGCAGCTTGGAGGGCGGCGGCAATCAGCCCCAGCATTTT.

The chain recombines TRBV5-6 with TRBJ1-6, with a weak D call TRBD1 (6 bases). CDR1 and CDR2 (germline): SGHDT, YYEEEE. This CDR3 contains 16 residues. Trimming left V 4 bases short and J 10 bases short, with 21 bases between. The CDR3 nucleotides are TGTGCCAGCAGCGACAAACCTCGGGACATCGGCTCACCCCTCCACTTT. This translates into CASSDKPRDIGSPLHF.

The chain has TRBV7-9 and TRBJ2-7; the D is unclear. V dropped 4 bases and J dropped 2 bases, with 6 bases sitting between them. The CDR3 covers 12 residues. Looked up from germline, CDR1 is SEHNR and CDR2 is FQNEAQ (reference sequence). CDR3 coding DNA: TGTGCCAGCAGCTCTGACACCTACGAGCAGTACTTC. Translation: CASSSDTYEQYF.

CDR3 sequence: CASSLDTRGGYTF. The CDR3 region has the DNA TGTGCCAGCAGCTTAGACACCCGAGGGGGCTACACCTTC. This sequence joins TRBV7-2 and TRBJ1-2; D not certain. Trimming removed 1 base from V and 8 bases from J, with 11 bases in between. The V gene's germline CDR1 is SGHTA and CDR2 FQGNSA. CDR3 length: 13 residues.

This sequence joins TRBV5-6 and TRBJ2-1, with D possibly called TRBD1 or TRBD2 (5 bases each). The CDR3 sequence is 14 residues long. Per germline, CDR1 SGHDT and CDR2 YYEEEE. Trimming took 0 bases from V and 6 from J, leaving 10 bases between them. Written as DNA, the CDR3 is TGTGCCAGCAGCTTGGTCGGGGCTATCAATGAGCAGTTCTTC. Protein sequence: CASSLVGAINEQFF.

V gene TRBV11-3 combines with J gene TRBJ2-1; D not certain. This CDR3 comprises 12 residues. The germline gives CDR1 SGHNT, CDR2 YENEEA. V gave up 0 bases and J gave up 9 bases, with 6 bases separating them. The CDR3 DNA sequence: TGTGCCAGCAGCTTAGAGGTGGGTGAGCAGTTCTTC. It codes for CASSLEVGEQFF.

The gene calls are TRBV7-2 and TRBJ2-3; 8 bases map to TRBD1. Germline V gene sequence: CDR1 SGHTA, CDR2 FQGNSA. The V and J ends lost 3 bases and 0 bases, in that order; junction bases with no gene match: 11. CDR3 length: 18 amino acids. The CDR3 region is CASSFRQGFIPSTDTQYF. CDR3 sequence (DNA): TGTGCCAGCAGCTTCCGACAGGGGTTCATCCCTAGCACAGATACGCAGTATTTT.